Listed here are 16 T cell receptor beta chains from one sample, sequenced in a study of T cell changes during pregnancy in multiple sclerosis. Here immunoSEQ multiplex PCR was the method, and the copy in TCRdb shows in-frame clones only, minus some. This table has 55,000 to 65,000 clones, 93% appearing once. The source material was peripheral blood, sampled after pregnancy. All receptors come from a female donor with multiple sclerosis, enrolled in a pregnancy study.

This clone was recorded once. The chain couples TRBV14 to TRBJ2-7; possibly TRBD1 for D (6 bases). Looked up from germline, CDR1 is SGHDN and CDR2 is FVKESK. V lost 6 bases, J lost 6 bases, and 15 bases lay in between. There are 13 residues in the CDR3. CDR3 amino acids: CASRLTGTGEQYF. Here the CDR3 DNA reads TGTGCCAGCAGACTGACAGGAACGGGCGAGCAGTACTTC.

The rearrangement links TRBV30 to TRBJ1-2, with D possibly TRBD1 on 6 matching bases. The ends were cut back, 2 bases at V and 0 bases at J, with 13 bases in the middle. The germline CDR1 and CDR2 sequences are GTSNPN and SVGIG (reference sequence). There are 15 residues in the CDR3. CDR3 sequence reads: CAWSRNRVANYGYTF. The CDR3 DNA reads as TGTGCCTGGAGTCGAAACAGGGTAGCTAACTATGGCTACACCTTC. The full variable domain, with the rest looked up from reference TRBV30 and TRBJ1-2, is SQTIHQWPATLVQPVGSPLSLECTVEGTSNPNLYWYRQAAGRGLQLLFYSVGIGQISSEVPQNLSASRPQDRQFILSSKKLLLSDSGFYLCAWSRNRVANYGYTFGSGTRLTVV.

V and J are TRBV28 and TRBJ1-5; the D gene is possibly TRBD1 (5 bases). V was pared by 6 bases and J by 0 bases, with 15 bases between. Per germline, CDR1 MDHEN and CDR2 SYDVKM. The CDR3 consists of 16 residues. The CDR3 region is CASRGWGGSSNQPQHF. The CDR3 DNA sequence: TGTGCCAGCAGGGGGTGGGGGGGTAGTAGCAATCAGCCCCAGCATTTT.

The CDR3 here is CASSLIKGTSGSYEQYF. The CDR3 DNA sequence: TGTGCCAGCAGCTTAATAAAAGGGACTAGCGGCTCCTACGAGCAGTACTTC. The chain links TRBV11-2 to TRBJ2-7; TRBD2 matches 11 bases. The junction had 6 bases not matched to a gene; V was cut back by 2 bases and J by 0 bases. Per the germline V gene, CDR1 is SGHAT and CDR2 is FQNNGV. The CDR3 is made up of 17 amino acids. The full variable domain, completed using reference TRBV11-2 and TRBJ2-7, is EAGVAQSPRYKIIEKRQSVAFWCNPISGHATLYWYQQILGQGPKLLIQFQNNGVVDDSQLPKDRFSAERLKGVDSTLKIQPAKLEDSAVYLCASSLIKGTSGSYEQYFGPGTRLTVT.

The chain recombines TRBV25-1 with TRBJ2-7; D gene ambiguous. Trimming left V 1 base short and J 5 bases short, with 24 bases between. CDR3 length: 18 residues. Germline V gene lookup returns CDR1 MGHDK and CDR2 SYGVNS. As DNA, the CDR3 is TGTGCCAGCAGTGAATCTGCAATCCGGCTAGTGAGGCCCCACGAGCAGTACTTC. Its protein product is CASSESAIRLVRPHEQYF.

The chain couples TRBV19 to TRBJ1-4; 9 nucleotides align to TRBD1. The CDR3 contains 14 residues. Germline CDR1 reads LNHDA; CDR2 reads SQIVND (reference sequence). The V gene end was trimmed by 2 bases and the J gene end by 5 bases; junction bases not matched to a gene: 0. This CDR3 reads CASSITGGNEKLFF. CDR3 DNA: TGTGCCAGTAGTATAACAGGGGGCAATGAAAAACTGTTTTTT.

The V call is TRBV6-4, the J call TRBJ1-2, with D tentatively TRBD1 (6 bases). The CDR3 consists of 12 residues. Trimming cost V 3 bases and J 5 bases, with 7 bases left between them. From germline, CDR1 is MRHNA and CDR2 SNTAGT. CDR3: CASSETGYGYTF. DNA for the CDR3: TGTGCCAGCAGTGAAACAGGGTATGGCTACACCTTC.

CDR3 in DNA: TGTGCCAGCAGTTTACGTAGGGGGACTAGCGGGACCGCTGAGCAGTTCTTC. It encodes CASSLRRGTSGTAEQFF. V is TRBV27 and J is TRBJ2-1; 13 bases match TRBD2. With V trimmed by 2 bases and J by 9 bases, 10 bases remained unmatched. The germline CDR1 and CDR2 sequences are MNHEY and SMNVEV (reference sequence). The CDR3 covers 17 residues.

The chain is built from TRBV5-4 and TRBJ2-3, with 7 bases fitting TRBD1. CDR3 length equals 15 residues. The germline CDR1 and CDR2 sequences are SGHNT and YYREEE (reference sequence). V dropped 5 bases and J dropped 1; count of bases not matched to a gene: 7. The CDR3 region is CASSPRTGGTDTQYF. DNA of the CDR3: TGTGCCAGCAGTCCGCGGACAGGAGGCACAGATACGCAGTATTTT.

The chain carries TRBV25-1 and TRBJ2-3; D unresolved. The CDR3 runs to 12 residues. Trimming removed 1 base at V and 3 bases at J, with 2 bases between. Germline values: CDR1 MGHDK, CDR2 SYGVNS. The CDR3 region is CASSELTDTQYF. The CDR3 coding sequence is TGTGCCAGCAGTGAATTAACAGATACGCAGTATTTT.

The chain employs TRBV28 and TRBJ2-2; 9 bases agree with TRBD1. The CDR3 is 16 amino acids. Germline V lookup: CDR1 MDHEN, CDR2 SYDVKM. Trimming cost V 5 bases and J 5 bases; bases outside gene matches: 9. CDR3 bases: TGTGCCAGCAGTCCGTACGGGACAGGGTATACCGGGGAGCTGTTTTTT. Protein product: CASSPYGTGYTGELFF. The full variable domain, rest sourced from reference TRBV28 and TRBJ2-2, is DVKVTQSSRYLVKRTGEKVFLECVQDMDHENMFWYRQDPGLGLRLIYFSYDVKMKEKGDIPEGYSVSREKKERFSLILESASTNQTSMYLCASSPYGTGYTGELFFGEGSRLTVL.

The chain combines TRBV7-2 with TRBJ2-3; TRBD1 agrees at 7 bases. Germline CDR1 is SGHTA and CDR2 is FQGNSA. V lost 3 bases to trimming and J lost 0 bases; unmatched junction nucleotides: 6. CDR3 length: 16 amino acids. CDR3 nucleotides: TGTGCCAGCAGCTTTCGACAGGGCTCTAGCACAGATACGCAGTATTTT. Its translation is CASSFRQGSSTDTQYF.

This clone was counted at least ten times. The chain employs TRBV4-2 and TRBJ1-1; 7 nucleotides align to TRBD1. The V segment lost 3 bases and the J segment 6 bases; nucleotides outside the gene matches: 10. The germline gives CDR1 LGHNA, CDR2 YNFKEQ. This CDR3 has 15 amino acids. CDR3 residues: CASSQSARGYAEAFF. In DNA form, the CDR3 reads TGTGCCAGCAGCCAGAGCGCCAGGGGGTACGCTGAAGCTTTCTTT.

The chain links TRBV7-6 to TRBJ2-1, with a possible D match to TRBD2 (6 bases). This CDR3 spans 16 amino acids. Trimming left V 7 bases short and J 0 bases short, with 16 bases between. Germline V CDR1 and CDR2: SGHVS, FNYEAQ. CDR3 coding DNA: TGTGCCAGCACCCCCAGGACTACAATCTCCTACAATGAGCAGTTCTTC. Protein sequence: CASTPRTTISYNEQFF.

CDR3: CASSQAAGQRNTEAFF. The CDR3 nucleotides read TGTGCCAGCAGCCAAGCCGCGGGACAGAGGAACACTGAAGCTTTCTTT. V usage is TRBV4-2 and J usage is TRBJ1-1, with 7 bases aligning to TRBD1. CDR3 length equals 16 residues. The V and J ends lost 1 base and 1 base, in that order; junction bases with no gene match: 6. Germline loops: CDR1 LGHNA, CDR2 YNFKEQ.

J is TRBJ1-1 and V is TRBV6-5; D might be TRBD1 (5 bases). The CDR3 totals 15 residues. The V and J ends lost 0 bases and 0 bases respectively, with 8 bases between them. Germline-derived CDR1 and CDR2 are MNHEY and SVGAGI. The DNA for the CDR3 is TGTGCCAGCAGTTACTCCAGGGCCTTGAACACTGAAGCTTTCTTT. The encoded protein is CASSYSRALNTEAFF.